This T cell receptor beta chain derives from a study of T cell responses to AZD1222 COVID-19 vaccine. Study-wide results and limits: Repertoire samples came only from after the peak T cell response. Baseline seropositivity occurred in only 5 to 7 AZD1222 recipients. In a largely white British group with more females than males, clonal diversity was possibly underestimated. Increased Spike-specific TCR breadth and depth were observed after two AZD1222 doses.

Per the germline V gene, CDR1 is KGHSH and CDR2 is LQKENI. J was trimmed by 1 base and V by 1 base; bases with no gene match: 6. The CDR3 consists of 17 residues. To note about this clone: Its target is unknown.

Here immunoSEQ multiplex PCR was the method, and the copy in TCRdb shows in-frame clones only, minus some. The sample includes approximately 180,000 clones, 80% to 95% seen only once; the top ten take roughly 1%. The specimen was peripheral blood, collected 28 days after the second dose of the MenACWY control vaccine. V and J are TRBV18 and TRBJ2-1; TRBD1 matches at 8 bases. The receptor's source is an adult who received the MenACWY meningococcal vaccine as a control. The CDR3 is CASSPLSGGGSYNEQFF. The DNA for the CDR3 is TGTGCCAGCTCACCACTTTCAGGGGGCGGGTCCTACAATGAGCAGTTCTTC.